These T cell receptor beta chains were read from a single sample in a study of blood T cell repertoires in COVID-19. Using immunoSEQ multiplex PCR, the repertoire was profiled, and TCRdb retains in-frame clones only, with some absent. The data contain about 76,000 clones, about 93% of them singletons. Sequencing was performed on peripheral blood. These receptors came from a human donor in a cohort sampled during active COVID-19. CDR3s include the opening cysteine and the closing phenylalanine or tryptophan. Not all rows give a size; the values are once, few, many and, for expanded clones, a class.

clone_size j_call v_call cdr3_aa
- TRBJ2-3 TRBV7-9 CASSRPGHLGTQYF
- TRBJ2-3 TRBV19 CASRLAGGGDTDTQYF
once TRBJ1-2 TRBV5-1 CASSLGQSVDGYTF
- TRBJ1-1 TRBV18 CASSPPNRGGVMNTEAFF
- TRBJ2-5 TRBV4-1 CASSQVGTGEETQYF
once TRBJ2-2 TRBV18 CASSPTVLAGTGELFF
- TRBJ1-5 TRBV2 CASGREAGNQPQHF
- TRBJ1-2 TRBV6-5 CASSRDRSYGYTF
- TRBJ1-6 TRBV4-3 CASSHNRGRANNSPLHF
- TRBJ1-4 TRBV4-2 CASSLSGTSREKLFF